One and the same sample provided the 14 T cell receptor beta chains below, sequenced in a study of blood T cell repertoires in COVID-19. TCRdb's table, derived via immunoSEQ multiplex PCR, lists solely in-frame clones and lacks some. The sample contains more than 50,000 clones, approximately 91% of which appear only once. Material: peripheral blood. All receptors come from a human donor in a cohort sampled during active COVID-19.

This rearrangement joins TRBV6-1 to TRBJ2-1; a weak D match, TRBD1 (6 bases). The CDR3 is 14 amino acids. Trimming removed 0 bases from V and 8 bases from J, with 11 bases in between. Per the germline V gene, CDR1 is MNHNS and CDR2 is SASEGT. The CDR3 nucleotides read TGTGCCAGCAGTGAAGCGCTGGGGGCGGATGAGCAGTTCTTC. Its protein is CASSEALGADEQFF.

This rearrangement joins TRBV19 to TRBJ1-1; a possible D gene is TRBD1 (5 bases). Looked up from germline, CDR1 is LNHDA and CDR2 is SQIVND (reference sequence). The CDR3 is made up of 15 amino acids. V was pared by 3 bases and J by 1 base, with 12 bases between. The CDR3: CASSISRGSNTEAFF. CDR3 sequence (DNA): TGTGCCAGTAGTATTTCCCGGGGGTCGAACACTGAAGCTTTCTTT.

This sequence joins TRBV11-3 and TRBJ2-3; D is unclear. Germline assignment: CDR1 SGHNT and CDR2 YENEEA. This CDR3 is 13 amino acids long. The V and J ends lost 0 bases and 5 bases respectively, with 6 bases between them. Here the CDR3 reads CASSLELLDTQYF. Here the CDR3 DNA reads TGTGCCAGCAGCTTAGAACTACTAGATACGCAGTATTTT.

The chain links TRBV11-1 to TRBJ2-1; TRBD1 is a possible D gene (6 bases). CDR1 and CDR2 (germline): SGHAT, FQDESV (reference sequence). CDR3 length equals 15 residues. The V end was cut by 7 bases, the J end by 4 bases, with 17 bases between. The CDR3: CASTTRTAIYNEQFF. As DNA, the CDR3 is TGTGCCAGCACCACCCGGACAGCCATTTACAATGAGCAGTTCTTC.

The chain recombines TRBV28 with TRBJ1-1; maybe TRBD1 (5 bases). The CDR3 contains 13 residues. V was pared by 8 bases and J by 5 bases, with 15 bases between. Germline lookup yields CDR1 MDHEN and CDR2 SYDVKM. CDR3 coding DNA: TGTGCCAGCCAAACGGGGGGGAGGACTGAAGCTTTCTTT. Translating gives CASQTGGRTEAFF.

The rearrangement uses TRBV24-1 and TRBJ2-6, with a tentative D call TRBD1 (6 bases). Trimming pared 4 bases from V and 0 bases from J, leaving 6 bases between. This CDR3 has 15 amino acids. In germline, CDR1 is KGHDR, CDR2 SFDVKD. CDR3 sequence (DNA): TGTGCCACCAGTGAAGGGGGCTCTGGGGCCAACGTCCTGACTTTC. This sequence encodes CATSEGGSGANVLTF.

The chain has TRBV6-5 and TRBJ2-7; TRBD1 aligns across 7 bases. V trimming: 6 bases; J trimming: 2 bases; junction bases outside the gene matches: 4. Germline V gives CDR1 MNHEY, CDR2 SVGAGI. The CDR3 runs 13 residues. CDR3 amino acids: CASSGDSPYEQYF. The CDR3 DNA reads TGTGCCAGCAGCGGGGACAGTCCCTACGAGCAGTACTTC.

V usage is TRBV19 and J usage is TRBJ1-1; the match to TRBD1 covers 7 bases. This CDR3 is built from 14 residues. Looked up from germline, CDR1 is LNHDA and CDR2 is SQIVND (reference sequence). V lost 4 bases, J lost 2 bases, and 4 bases stayed unmatched. The CDR3 spells CASSKGQLNTEAFF. The CDR3 DNA sequence: TGTGCCAGTAGTAAGGGACAGTTAAACACTGAAGCTTTCTTT.

This sequence joins TRBV23-1 and TRBJ2-7; weak D call: TRBD1 (6 bases). TRBV23-1 is an ORF, and what it does is uncertain. CDR3 length equals 15 residues. The V gene lost 1 base and the J gene lost 4 bases, with 14 bases spanning the gap. CDR3 in amino acids: CASSQCRDNRYEQYF. CDR3 coding DNA: TGCGCCAGCAGTCAATGCCGGGACAACCGTTACGAGCAGTACTTC.

The V and J genes are TRBV25-1 and TRBJ2-6; no firm D call. CDR1 and CDR2 from the germline V gene are MGHDK and SYGVNS. The V end was cut by 5 bases, the J end by 2 bases, with 19 bases between. The CDR3 consists of 18 residues. The CDR3 bases are TGTGCCAGCAGTTTCCATCCCAACCGGTATCCTGGGGCCAACGTCCTGACTTTC. It yields the protein CASSFHPNRYPGANVLTF. The whole variable domain, filled in from reference TRBV25-1 and TRBJ2-6, reads EADIYQTPRYLVIGTGKKITLECSQTMGHDKMYWYQQDPGMELHLIHYSYGVNSTEKGDLSSESTVSRIRTEHFPLTLESARPSHTSQYLCASSFHPNRYPGANVLTFGAGSRLTVL.

A single count supports this clone. The chain uses TRBV6-6 and TRBJ2-3; possibly TRBD2 for D (6 bases). Germline V lookup: CDR1 MNHNY, CDR2 SVGAGI (reference sequence). The CDR3 extends over 15 amino acids. Trimming cost V 8 bases and J 5 bases, with 20 bases left between them. CDR3 sequence reads: CASVLSAGPGDTQYF. The CDR3 region has the DNA TGTGCCAGCGTTCTTAGCGCGGGGCCCGGAGATACGCAGTATTTT.

The rearrangement joins TRBV5-5 to TRBJ1-1, with no clear D. Per germline, CDR1 SGHKS and CDR2 YYEKEE (reference sequence). The V end was cut by 2 bases, the J end by 0 bases, with 5 bases between. The length of the CDR3 is 13 residues. The CDR3 DNA is TGTGCCAGCAGCTTTGACATGAACACTGAAGCTTTCTTT. This translates into CASSFDMNTEAFF.

This clone appeared once. The chain uses TRBV19 and TRBJ1-5; 9 nucleotides agree with TRBD1. Germline CDR1 LNHDA, CDR2 SQIVND (reference sequence). J gave up 3 bases and V 5 bases, and 5 bases lay outside the gene matches. This CDR3 contains 15 residues. CDR3 residues: CASSRQGENNQPQHF. CDR3 nucleotides: TGTGCCAGTAGTCGACAGGGGGAGAACAATCAGCCCCAGCATTTT.

The rearrangement links TRBV18 to TRBJ2-5, with 10 positions matching TRBD1. This CDR3 contains 15 residues. With 5 bases clipped from V and 4 bases from J, the junction kept 7 bases outside the gene matches. Germline V gene data show CDR1 as KGHSH and CDR2 as LQKENI. Here the CDR3 reads CASSTTTGGAETQYF. CDR3 nucleotides: TGTGCCAGCTCAACTACGACAGGGGGCGCAGAGACCCAGTACTTC.